These 20 T cell receptor beta chains were sequenced from one sample in a study of T cell responses to AZD1222 COVID-19 vaccine. The method was immunoSEQ multiplex PCR; TCRdb's version includes in-frame clones alone and lacks a portion of them. The sample gives fewer than 200,000 clones, approximately 86% of which show up once; approximately 0.5% is in the top ten. The sequenced sample was peripheral blood, obtained on day 0 of AZD1222 vaccination. The receptors here all came from an adult in good health.

This clone was counted once. The V and J genes are TRBV28 and TRBJ2-7; no definite D call. Per the germline V gene, CDR1 is MDHEN and CDR2 is SYDVKM. Trimming left V 1 base short and J 0 bases short, with 1 base between. CDR3 length: 12 amino acids. CDR3 sequence: CASSLFSYEQYF. Written as DNA, the CDR3 is TGTGCCAGCAGTTTATTCTCCTACGAGCAGTACTTC.

The CDR3 region has the DNA TGTGCCAGCAGCGTAGAGGGGGACGGGAACTACGAGCAGTACTTC. This gives the protein CASSVEGDGNYEQYF. The V call is TRBV9, the J call TRBJ2-7, with D possibly being TRBD1 (6 bases). The CDR3 consists of 15 residues. V was clipped by 0 bases and J by 3 bases, with 13 bases between them. Germline lookup yields CDR1 SGDLS and CDR2 YYNGEE.

The chain employs TRBV14 and TRBJ2-7, with 16 bases that match TRBD2. V gave up 4 bases and J gave up 4 bases; unmatched junction bases: 1. CDR1 SGHDN and CDR2 FVKESK come from the germline V gene. The CDR3 runs to 15 residues. CDR3: CASSPGLAGGYEQYF. CDR3 nucleotides: TGTGCCAGCAGCCCGGGACTAGCGGGAGGGTACGAGCAGTACTTC.

J is TRBJ2-5 and V is TRBV27; 8 bases map to TRBD2. The CDR3 loop spans 16 amino acids. Germline V gene sequence: CDR1 MNHEY, CDR2 SMNVEV (reference sequence). Germline trimming cut 5 bases from V and 2 bases from J; bases unmatched to any gene: 10. CDR3 sequence: CASSAQGTSGQETQYF. The CDR3, as DNA: TGTGCCAGCAGTGCCCAAGGGACTAGTGGGCAAGAGACCCAGTACTTC.

The chain employs TRBV7-2 and TRBJ2-2; D ambiguous. The germline gives CDR1 SGHTA, CDR2 FQGNSA. The V gene lost 1 base and the J gene lost 3 bases, with 6 bases spanning the gap. The CDR3 has 14 amino acids. The CDR3 loop is CASSLVLYTGELFF. DNA of the CDR3: TGTGCCAGCAGCTTAGTTTTGTACACCGGGGAGCTGTTTTTT.

The chain carries TRBV6-5 and TRBJ1-2; 9 bases line up with TRBD1. The CDR3 is 15 amino acids. J lost 2 bases, V lost 7 bases, and 8 bases had no gene match. Germline CDR1 reads MNHEY; CDR2 reads SVGAGI. DNA of the CDR3: TGTGCCAGCATCCCACAGGGGGCGCGGAACTATGGCTACACCTTC. The encoded protein is CASIPQGARNYGYTF.

The chain is built from TRBV18 and TRBJ2-5, with unresolved D. Trimming cost V 3 bases and J 3 bases, with 5 bases left between them. CDR3 length equals 12 residues. Germline V gene data show CDR1 as KGHSH and CDR2 as LQKENI. The CDR3 DNA follows: TGTGCCAGCTCACCGACGAAAGAGACCCAGTACTTC. Protein product: CASSPTKETQYF.

This clone showed up just a few times. This rearrangement joins TRBV7-2 to TRBJ1-2; D may be TRBD1 (6 bases). The CDR3 contains 15 residues. Trimming removed 5 bases at V and 4 bases at J, with 17 bases between. CDR1 is SGHTA and CDR2 is FQGNSA in the germline V gene. CDR3 sequence (DNA): TGTGCCAGCAGCCTTAGGGAGGGACAACTCTATGGCTACACCTTC. This encodes CASSLREGQLYGYTF.

This clone has a single count. This chain uses TRBV29-1 with TRBJ1-2; 11 bases map to TRBD1. The germline CDR1 and CDR2 sequences are SQVTM and ANQGSEA. Trimming removed 3 bases from V and 3 bases from J; junction bases left unmatched: 3. The CDR3 consists of 14 residues. The CDR3, as DNA: TGCAGCGTTGATCGGACAGGGGGCGACTATGGCTACACCTTC. Translated, it gives CSVDRTGGDYGYTF.

The genes are TRBV7-9 and TRBJ2-7; 9 bases match TRBD1. This CDR3 has 12 residues. The germline V gene encodes CDR1 SEHNR and CDR2 FQNEAQ (reference sequence). Germline trimming cut 10 bases from V and 5 bases from J; bases unmatched to any gene: 6. The CDR3 DNA sequence: TGTGCCACCGGACAGGGGCACGACGAGCAGTACTTC. Translation gives CATGQGHDEQYF. Filled out from reference TRBV7-9 and TRBJ2-7, the complete variable domain reads DTGVSQNPRHKITKRGQNVTFRCDPISEHNRLYWYRQTLGQGPEFLTYFQNEAQLEKSRLLSDRFSAERPKGSFSTLEIQRTEQGDSAMYLCATGQGHDEQYFGPGTRLTVT.

CDR3 residues: CASRAHTGDNQPQHF. The CDR3 bases are TGTGCCAGCAGAGCTCATACAGGGGACAATCAGCCCCAGCATTTT. The chain couples TRBV2 to TRBJ1-5, with 7 positions matching TRBD1. This CDR3 has 15 amino acids. Trimming at V came to 6 bases and at J to 3 bases, leaving 8 bases not matched to a gene. Germline V gene data show CDR1 as SNHLY and CDR2 as FYNNEI.

The rearrangement links TRBV5-5 to TRBJ2-1; TRBD1 is a possible D gene (5 bases). Germline V gene sequence: CDR1 SGHKS, CDR2 YYEKEE (reference sequence). The CDR3 loop spans 14 amino acids. Trimming stripped 1 base from V and 5 bases from J, with 10 bases between. Here the CDR3 reads CASSLYRGDNEQFF. Here the CDR3 DNA reads TGTGCCAGCAGCTTGTATAGGGGCGACAATGAGCAGTTCTTC.

Here the CDR3 DNA reads TGTGCCAGCAGCCACAGGGTGCGGAACACTGAAGCTTTCTTT. This encodes CASSHRVRNTEAFF. The chain uses TRBV14 and TRBJ1-1, with a weak D call TRBD1 (5 bases). The CDR3 covers 14 residues. The germline V and J ends were trimmed by 3 bases and 1 base, with 9 bases remaining between them. CDR1 and CDR2 from the germline V gene are SGHDN and FVKESK.

This clone was seen a single time. This sequence joins TRBV29-1 and TRBJ1-3; D perhaps matches TRBD1 (6 bases). Trimming pared 7 bases from V and 4 bases from J, leaving 8 bases between. CDR3 length: 11 amino acids. Per germline, CDR1 SQVTM and CDR2 ANQGSEA. The CDR3 here is CSADRGNTIYF. The CDR3, as DNA: TGCAGCGCCGACAGGGGAAACACCATATATTTT.

This chain links TRBV7-2 with TRBJ2-7; 8 bases match TRBD2. CDR1 SGHTA and CDR2 FQGNSA come from the germline V gene. This CDR3 has 16 residues. V gave up 2 bases and J gave up 3 bases; unmatched junction bases: 9. The CDR3 DNA reads as TGTGCCAGCAGCTTAACGGCGTCGGGAGGGCTCTACGAGCAGTACTTC. Translated: CASSLTASGGLYEQYF.

This sequence joins TRBV27 and TRBJ2-1; TRBD1 aligns across 7 bases. Germline assignment: CDR1 MNHEY and CDR2 SMNVEV (reference sequence). This CDR3 is built from 13 residues. Trimming removed 7 bases from V and 7 bases from J; junction bases left unmatched: 7. The CDR3 DNA is TGTGCCAGCAACGACAGGGCAGGGAATGAGCAGTTCTTC. Its translation is CASNDRAGNEQFF.

The V and J genes are TRBV10-1 and TRBJ2-1; weak D call: TRBD2 (8 bases). Trimming removed 4 bases from V and 6 bases from J, with 31 bases in between. The germline gives CDR1 WNHNN, CDR2 SYGVQD (reference sequence). This CDR3 region has 20 residues. CDR3 in DNA: TGCGCCAGCAGTGGACGGACAGGAGGACTAGCCGCACTCCCGGTCAATGAGCAGTTCTTC. Protein product: CASSGRTGGLAALPVNEQFF.

This clone was seen only once. The chain couples TRBV14 to TRBJ2-1; 9 bases fit TRBD2. CDR1 SGHDN and CDR2 FVKESK come from the germline V gene. There are 16 residues in the CDR3. V trimming: 1 base; J trimming: 10 bases; junction bases outside the gene matches: 11. DNA of the CDR3: TGTGCCAGCAGCCAAGTTTTGCGGGAGGGCCCCGAGGAGCAGTTCTTC. This encodes CASSQVLREGPEEQFF.

J is TRBJ2-7 and V is TRBV27; tentative D call: TRBD2 (7 bases). The CDR3 loop spans 14 amino acids. The V and J ends lost 3 bases and 4 bases respectively, with 13 bases between them. Germline V gives CDR1 MNHEY, CDR2 SMNVEV (reference sequence). The CDR3 is CASSFWGGAYEQYF. The DNA for the CDR3 is TGTGCCAGCAGTTTTTGGGGGGGGGCTTACGAGCAGTACTTC.

The chain is built from TRBV6-2 or TRBV6-3 and TRBJ1-1; 8 bases line up with TRBD1. CDR3 length equals 17 residues. J gave up 6 bases and V 2 bases, and 14 bases lay outside the gene matches. Germline CDR1 and CDR2: MNHEY and SVGEGT. CDR3 protein: CASSYNSAGQALAEAFF. The CDR3 nucleotides read TGTGCCAGCAGTTACAATAGCGCGGGACAGGCTTTGGCTGAAGCTTTCTTT.